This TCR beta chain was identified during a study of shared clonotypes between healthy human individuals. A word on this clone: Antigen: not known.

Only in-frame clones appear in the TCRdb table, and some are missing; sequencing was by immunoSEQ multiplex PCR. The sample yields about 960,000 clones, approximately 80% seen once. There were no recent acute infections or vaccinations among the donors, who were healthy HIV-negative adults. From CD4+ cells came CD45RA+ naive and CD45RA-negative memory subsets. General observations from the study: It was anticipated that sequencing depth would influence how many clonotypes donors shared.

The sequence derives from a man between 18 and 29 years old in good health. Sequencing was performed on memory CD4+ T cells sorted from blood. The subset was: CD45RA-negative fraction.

CDR3: CASSPGISGNTIYF. For the CDR3, the DNA is TGTGCCAGCAGCCCCGGGATCTCTGGAAACACCATATATTTT. This rearrangement joins TRBV11-2 to TRBJ1-3; D is unclear. The V and J ends lost 5 bases and 0 bases respectively, with 8 bases between them. Looked up from germline, CDR1 is SGHAT and CDR2 is FQNNGV. This CDR3 is built from 14 residues.